These 10 T cell receptor beta chains came from one sample sequenced in a study of control samples from healthy donors and cancer patients (dated by TCRdb to the early 2020s). Receptor amplification or capture employed the immunoSEQ multiplex PCR assay. Entries here come from immuneACCESS through TCRdb and include only in-frame sequences with V and J called. Some clones fail to appear in such tables; in the studies checked, an unresolved V gene covers under half of the shortfall, and the cause of the remainder is unknown. A total of 60,000 to 75,000 clones appear in this sample, roughly 87% of them only once. Around 5.5% of the sample rests with the top ten. Specimen: PBMCs. Source of these receptors: a man aged 55 to 70 with colorectal cancer.

In DNA form, the CDR3 reads TGTGCCAGCATGGGCAGAAATAATGAAAAACTGTTTTTT. This gives the protein CASMGRNNEKLFF. The genes are TRBV6-5 and TRBJ1-4; D unclear. CDR1 is MNHEY, CDR2 SVGAGI, per germline. This CDR3 spans 13 amino acids. V was shortened by 7 bases and J by 4 bases, with 10 bases between the two germline ends.

The gene calls are TRBV7-9 and TRBJ1-6; 7 nucleotides match TRBD1. The V segment lost 5 bases and the J segment 5 bases; nucleotides outside the gene matches: 6. The germline gives CDR1 SEHNR, CDR2 FQNEAQ (reference sequence). The CDR3 contains 15 residues. This CDR3 is CASSPTGTDNSPLHF. The CDR3 DNA reads as TGTGCCAGCAGCCCAACGGGGACAGATAATTCACCCCTCCACTTT.

The rearrangement links TRBV7-9 to TRBJ2-2, with TRBD2 matching 10 bases. V shed 3 bases and J 4 bases; nucleotides not matched to a gene: 5. Germline CDR1 and CDR2: SEHNR and FQNEAQ (reference sequence). The CDR3 totals 16 residues. The CDR3 sequence: CASSFRAGGLTGELFF. The CDR3 DNA is TGTGCCAGCAGCTTCCGAGCGGGGGGGCTCACCGGGGAGCTGTTTTTT.

The J gene is TRBJ2-6, the V gene TRBV7-3; D is ambiguous. The CDR3 loop spans 16 amino acids. CDR1 is SGHTA and CDR2 is FQGTGA in the germline V gene. Trimming stripped 2 bases from V and 1 base from J, with 9 bases between. The DNA for the CDR3 is TGTGCCAGCAGCTTATTATCGAGGTCTGGGGCCAACGTCCTGACTTTC. It encodes CASSLLSRSGANVLTF. Full variable domain (outside the CDR3, taken from reference TRBV7-3 and TRBJ2-6): GAGVSQTPSNKVTEKGKYVELRCDPISGHTALYWYRQSLGQGPEFLIYFQGTGAADDSGLPNDRFFAVRPEGSVSTLKIQRTERGDSAVYLCASSLLSRSGANVLTFGAGSRLTVL.

The chain combines TRBV30 with TRBJ2-7; D not certain. Germline V gene sequence: CDR1 GTSNPN, CDR2 SVGIG (reference sequence). Trimming shortened V by 4 bases and J by 5 bases, and 18 bases separated the two germline ends. This CDR3 region has 14 residues. In DNA, the CDR3 is TGTGCCTGGAACCCCTTAGGGCCCGGCAACGAGCAGTACTTC. Translated, it gives CAWNPLGPGNEQYF. Drawing the rest from reference TRBV30 and TRBJ2-7, the complete variable domain is SQTIHQWPATLVQPVGSPLSLECTVEGTSNPNLYWYRQAAGRGLQLLFYSVGIGQISSEVPQNLSASRPQDRQFILSSKKLLLSDSGFYLCAWNPLGPGNEQYFGPGTRLTVT.

This chain joins TRBV7-2 and TRBJ1-2; D is unresolved. Trimming stripped 5 bases from V and 1 base from J, with 14 bases between. The CDR3 is 15 residues long. Germline V gives CDR1 SGHTA, CDR2 FQGNSA. The CDR3 here is CASSPTTGFNYGYTF. Here the CDR3 DNA reads TGTGCCAGCAGCCCCACGACGGGTTTTAACTATGGCTACACCTTC.

The chain employs TRBV5-1 and TRBJ1-2; tentative D call: TRBD1 (6 bases). V was shortened by 4 bases and J by 7 bases, with 17 bases between the two germline ends. The CDR3 covers 14 residues. Germline V gene data show CDR1 as SGHRS and CDR2 as YFSETQ. The CDR3 DNA sequence: TGCGCCAGCAGCCCCCGACAGGTCGGGAGTGGCTACACCTTC. This codes for CASSPRQVGSGYTF.

The chain recombines TRBV5-1 with TRBJ2-3; 8 bases are a match to TRBD2. This CDR3 has 15 residues. After removal of 7 bases from V and 1 base from J, the junction contained 8 bases not matched to a gene. Germline values: CDR1 SGHRS, CDR2 YFSETQ. The CDR3 region has the DNA TGCGCCAGCGGTCGTAGTAGCGGGGGCACAGATACGCAGTATTTT. Encoded protein: CASGRSSGGTDTQYF.

The V call is TRBV6-5, the J call TRBJ2-7, with 10 bases identical to TRBD1. V lost 7 bases to trimming and J lost 4 bases; unmatched junction nucleotides: 7. Germline lookup yields CDR1 MNHEY and CDR2 SVGAGI. This CDR3 region has 14 residues. The DNA of the CDR3 is TGTGCCAGCATTCCGGGACAGGGGCCTTACGAGCAGTACTTC. Residues: CASIPGQGPYEQYF.

This rearrangement joins TRBV28 to TRBJ2-3, with 12 bases lining up with TRBD1. V lost 4 bases and J lost 5; bases outside the gene matches: 13. Germline V CDR1 and CDR2: MDHEN, SYDVKM. CDR3 length: 18 amino acids. CDR3 region: CASSSGTGGFLRRDTQYF. The CDR3 DNA reads as TGTGCCAGCAGTTCCGGGACAGGGGGCTTCTTACGGCGAGATACGCAGTATTTT.